These 10 T cell receptor beta chains originate from one sample sequenced in a study of cytomegalovirus exposure and HLA in healthy donors. This PCR relied on a set of 60 Vbeta primers and 13 Jbeta primers. The table came from immunoSEQ multiplex PCR; TCRdb's copy has only in-frame clones and leaves some out. The sample holds some 160,000 clones, around 76% seen once. Sequencing used PBMCs. The receptors here all came from a man aged 35 to 55 in good health and CMV-seronegative.

J is TRBJ2-7 and V is TRBV7-3; perhaps TRBD2 as D (5 bases). V was cut by 1 base and J by 4 bases, with 8 bases left in between. Germline values: CDR1 SGHTA, CDR2 FQGTGA. The CDR3 loop spans 13 amino acids. CDR3 loop: CASSLITGYEQYF. CDR3 nucleotide sequence: TGTGCCAGCAGCTTAATAACGGGGTACGAGCAGTACTTC. Using reference TRBV7-3 and TRBJ2-7 for the parts outside the CDR3, the full variable domain is GAGVSQTPSNKVTEKGKYVELRCDPISGHTALYWYRQSLGQGPEFLIYFQGTGAADDSGLPNDRFFAVRPEGSVSTLKIQRTERGDSAVYLCASSLITGYEQYFGPGTRLTVT.

This chain links TRBV5-6 with TRBJ2-1; D is uncertain. CDR3 length: 17 residues. V lost 5 bases, J lost 8 bases, and 26 bases lay in between. CDR1 and CDR2 from the germline V gene are SGHDT and YYEEEE. CDR3 protein: CASSLSGLDLQRDEQFF. The CDR3, as DNA: TGTGCCAGCAGTCTCTCTGGGTTAGATCTACAACGGGATGAGCAGTTCTTC.

The chain couples TRBV5-6 to TRBJ2-7; 13 bases map to TRBD2. The CDR3 is 13 amino acids. Per germline, CDR1 SGHDT and CDR2 YYEEEE. Germline trimming cut 2 bases from V and 11 bases from J; bases unmatched to any gene: 4. CDR3 residues: CASSLGLAGEKYV. The CDR3 coding sequence is TGTGCCAGCAGCTTAGGACTAGCGGGAGAGAAGTACGTC.

This sequence joins TRBV19 and TRBJ2-5, with D possibly matching TRBD1 (6 bases). The length of the CDR3 is 15 residues. Germline V lookup: CDR1 LNHDA, CDR2 SQIVND (reference sequence). Trimming left V 3 bases short and J 5 bases short, with 16 bases between. The chain's CDR3 is CASSIEAGVGETQYF. The CDR3 nucleotides read TGTGCCAGTAGTATCGAGGCAGGGGTTGGGGAGACCCAGTACTTC.

The V call is TRBV7-3, the J call TRBJ2-2; D may be TRBD1 (6 bases). Trimming removed 1 base at V and 3 bases at J, with 15 bases between. This CDR3 is 17 amino acids long. CDR1 SGHTA and CDR2 FQGTGA come from the germline V gene. CDR3 region: CASSLKGGDTYTGELFF. In DNA form, the CDR3 reads TGTGCCAGCAGCTTAAAGGGTGGGGACACTTACACCGGGGAGCTGTTTTTT.

V is TRBV27 and J is TRBJ2-4, with TRBD1 matching over 9 bases. Germline CDR1 reads MNHEY; CDR2 reads SMNVEV (reference sequence). The trim removed 5 bases at V and 6 bases at J, leaving 8 bases unmatched. This CDR3 comprises 15 residues. The chain's CDR3 is CASSQTTGGANIQYF. CDR3 nucleotides: TGTGCCAGCAGTCAAACGACAGGGGGTGCAAACATTCAGTACTTC.

This clone was counted a single time. The CDR3 here is CASSPAMSGVYEQYF. The CDR3 nucleotides read TGCGCCAGCAGCCCAGCCATGAGCGGGGTCTACGAGCAGTACTTC. The chain has TRBV5-1 and TRBJ2-7; TRBD2 agrees at 7 bases. The CDR3 totals 15 residues. In germline, CDR1 is SGHRS, CDR2 YFSETQ. After removal of 4 bases from V and 3 bases from J, the junction contained 10 bases not matched to a gene.

The V gene is TRBV6-1, the J gene TRBJ2-7; no reliable D call. The V end lost 10 bases, the J end lost 0 bases, and 10 bases lay between the germline ends. Germline lookup yields CDR1 MNHNS and CDR2 SASEGT. There are 12 residues in the CDR3. CDR3 residues: CATTGSSYEQYV. The DNA of the CDR3 is TGTGCCACCACCGGGTCCTCCTACGAGCAGTACGTC.

The rearrangement links TRBV6-6 to TRBJ1-5, with D tentatively TRBD1 (6 bases). Germline assignment: CDR1 MNHNY and CDR2 SVGAGI (reference sequence). Trimming left V 7 bases short and J 0 bases short, with 13 bases between. The CDR3 totals 15 residues. For the CDR3, the DNA is TGTGCCAGCACAGAGGGGGTATTTAGCAATCAGCCCCAGCATTTT. It specifies CASTEGVFSNQPQHF.

The J gene is TRBJ2-1, the V gene TRBV11-2, with 10 bases fitting TRBD2. Trimming removed 7 bases from V and 0 bases from J; junction bases left unmatched: 3. In germline, CDR1 is SGHAT, CDR2 FQNNGV. The CDR3 totals 15 residues. CDR3 sequence: CASNRLAGSYNEQFF. CDR3 nucleotides: TGTGCCAGCAACAGACTAGCGGGCTCCTACAATGAGCAGTTCTTC.